The rows below give T cell receptor beta chains drawn from one sample of a study of cytomegalovirus exposure and HLA in healthy donors. Repertoires were generated with immunoSEQ multiplex PCR, while TCRdb's copy carries only in-frame clones and drops some. The sample carries over 85,000 clones, about 70% recorded once. The sample was PBMCs. Receptors originate from a man aged 25-45 years in good health and CMV-seronegative. The CDR3 runs from the conserved cysteine through the conserved F or W. The order of the fields is D gene, clone size, V gene, J gene, CDR3 DNA, CDR3 protein. D genes are given only for firm matches. For some rows the clone size is stated as once, few or many, or as a class when expanded; others skip it.

d_call: TRBD2
clone_size: .
v_call: TRBV29-1
j_call: TRBJ2-3
cdr3_nt: TGCAGCGTTGAAGGGACTAGCGGCACAGATACGCAGTATTTT
cdr3_aa: CSVEGTSGTDTQYF

d_call: .
clone_size: few
v_call: TRBV28
j_call: TRBJ2-7
cdr3_nt: TGTGCCAGCAGTTCTGGGGGCCGCTACGAGCAGTACTTC
cdr3_aa: CASSSGGRYEQYF

d_call: TRBD1
clone_size: few
v_call: TRBV5-4
j_call: TRBJ2-1
cdr3_nt: TGTGCCAGCAGCGCCGGGACAGGGTACAATGAGCAGTTCTTC
cdr3_aa: CASSAGTGYNEQFF

d_call: TRBD1
clone_size: .
v_call: TRBV5-1
j_call: TRBJ2-1
cdr3_nt: TGCGCCAGCAGCATGGGACAGGGGAGAGGGATCAATGAGCAGTTCTTC
cdr3_aa: CASSMGQGRGINEQFF

d_call: .
clone_size: .
v_call: TRBV7-9
j_call: TRBJ1-5
cdr3_nt: TGTGCCAGCAGCCCCTCCGAGGCGAATCAGCCCCAGCATTTT
cdr3_aa: CASSPSEANQPQHF

d_call: .
clone_size: .
v_call: TRBV6-1
j_call: TRBJ1-4
cdr3_nt: TGTGCCAGCAGGGGTGGAGCAACTAATGAAAAACTGTTTTTT
cdr3_aa: CASRGGATNEKLFF

d_call: .
clone_size: .
v_call: TRBV14
j_call: TRBJ1-4
cdr3_nt: TGTGCCAGCAGCCAACAAGGCCCCGGGACACCTGAAAAACTGTTTTTT
cdr3_aa: CASSQQGPGTPEKLFF

d_call: .
clone_size: few
v_call: TRBV5-1
j_call: TRBJ2-7
cdr3_nt: TGCGCCAGCAGCTTCACAGGGTTACCCTCCTACGAGCAGTACTTC
cdr3_aa: CASSFTGLPSYEQYF

d_call: .
clone_size: .
v_call: TRBV10-2
j_call: TRBJ2-5
cdr3_nt: TGCGCCAGCAGTGAGCCGGGTATCTGGGAGACCCAGTACTTC
cdr3_aa: CASSEPGIWETQYF

d_call: .
clone_size: .
v_call: TRBV4-1
j_call: TRBJ2-7
cdr3_nt: TGCGCCAGCAGCCGGGGGGACCGGAGCTCCTACGAGCAGTACTTC
cdr3_aa: CASSRGDRSSYEQYF

d_call: .
clone_size: .
v_call: TRBV10-3
j_call: TRBJ1-4
cdr3_nt: TGTGCCATCAGCAGAAACAGCGGGGACAATGAAAAACTGTTTTTT
cdr3_aa: CAISRNSGDNEKLFF

d_call: .
clone_size: .
v_call: TRBV5-4
j_call: TRBJ2-4
cdr3_nt: TGTGCCAGCAGCTTCCTGACATCGGACATTCAGTACTTC
cdr3_aa: CASSFLTSDIQYF

d_call: .
clone_size: once
v_call: TRBV19
j_call: TRBJ1-1
cdr3_nt: TGTGCCAGTAGATGGCCAGGCACTGAAGCTTTCTTT
cdr3_aa: CASRWPGTEAFF

d_call: TRBD1
clone_size: .
v_call: TRBV6-5
j_call: TRBJ1-4
cdr3_nt: TGTGCCAGCAGTTACATTTGGACAGGGAGCGAAAAACTGTTTTTT
cdr3_aa: CASSYIWTGSEKLFF

d_call: TRBD1
clone_size: .
v_call: TRBV13
j_call: TRBJ2-7
cdr3_nt: TGTGCCAGCAGCTCCCCGGACAGGGCTATTTACGAGCAGTACTTC
cdr3_aa: CASSSPDRAIYEQYF

d_call: .
clone_size: .
v_call: TRBV5-6
j_call: TRBJ1-3
cdr3_nt: TGTGCCAGCAGCCCGAACCCAGGGGCCTCTGGAAACACCATATATTTT
cdr3_aa: CASSPNPGASGNTIYF

d_call: TRBD2
clone_size: .
v_call: TRBV4-1
j_call: TRBJ2-7
cdr3_nt: TGCGCCAGCAGCCGTAGCGGACTAGCGGGAGTTGGGGAGCAGTACTTC
cdr3_aa: CASSRSGLAGVGEQYF

d_call: .
clone_size: .
v_call: TRBV7-2
j_call: TRBJ1-6
cdr3_nt: TGTGCCAGCAGGCCCGACAGCTCCTATAATTCACCCCTCCACTTT
cdr3_aa: CASRPDSSYNSPLHF

d_call: TRBD1
clone_size: .
v_call: TRBV7-2
j_call: TRBJ2-5
cdr3_nt: TGTGCCAGCAGCTCGACAGGGGACGAGACCCAGTACTTC
cdr3_aa: CASSSTGDETQYF

d_call: .
clone_size: .
v_call: TRBV28
j_call: TRBJ2-5
cdr3_nt: TGTGCCAGCAGTTTGGCAAGCGGGGAGACCCAGTACTTC
cdr3_aa: CASSLASGETQYF

d_call: .
clone_size: .
v_call: TRBV11-3
j_call: TRBJ2-1
cdr3_nt: TGTGCCAGCAGCCGGGTGGGTGAGCAGTTCTTC
cdr3_aa: CASSRVGEQFF

d_call: .
clone_size: few
v_call: TRBV29-1
j_call: TRBJ1-1
cdr3_nt: TGCAGCGTTCTGAGAACGGTGAAGACTGAAGCTTTCTTT
cdr3_aa: CSVLRTVKTEAFF

d_call: .
clone_size: .
v_call: TRBV4-2
j_call: TRBJ1-1
cdr3_nt: TGTGCCAGCAGCCAAGATGAGGCCCCTGGAGCTTTCTTT
cdr3_aa: CASSQDEAPGAFF

d_call: TRBD1
clone_size: .
v_call: TRBV4-1
j_call: TRBJ1-2
cdr3_nt: TGCGCCAGCAGCCGCACAGGGGGACCCCAAGTCGGGGTTTATGGCTACACCTTC
cdr3_aa: CASSRTGGPQVGVYGYTF

d_call: TRBD1
clone_size: .
v_call: TRBV13
j_call: TRBJ1-1
cdr3_nt: TGTGCCAGCAGCGCCTTCGGGACAGACGTTACCCCTGAAGCTTTCTTT
cdr3_aa: CASSAFGTDVTPEAFF

d_call: .
clone_size: few
v_call: TRBV4-1
j_call: TRBJ2-7
cdr3_nt: TGCGCCAGCAGCCAAGCACAGGGTCCCGAGCAGTACTTC
cdr3_aa: CASSQAQGPEQYF

d_call: TRBD1
clone_size: few
v_call: TRBV7-3
j_call: TRBJ2-1
cdr3_nt: TGTGCCAGCAGCAGGGGACAGGTAAATAAGCAGTTCTTC
cdr3_aa: CASSRGQVNKQFF

d_call: .
clone_size: .
v_call: TRBV4-1
j_call: TRBJ2-3
cdr3_nt: TGCGCCAGCAGCCGCCCAGGAGGGGCTAGCGATACGCAGTATTTT
cdr3_aa: CASSRPGGASDTQYF

d_call: .
clone_size: once
v_call: TRBV15
j_call: TRBJ1-2
cdr3_nt: TGTGCCACCAGCGGCTCGACAGGACTCTATGGCTACACCTTC
cdr3_aa: CATSGSTGLYGYTF

d_call: TRBD2
clone_size: .
v_call: TRBV7-2
j_call: TRBJ2-7
cdr3_nt: TGTGCCAGCAGCCCGGGACTAGGGTACGAGCAGTACTTC
cdr3_aa: CASSPGLGYEQYF

d_call: .
clone_size: .
v_call: TRBV14
j_call: TRBJ2-2
cdr3_nt: TGTGCCAGCAGCCAAGTGGAGATCACCGGGGAGCTGTTTTTT
cdr3_aa: CASSQVEITGELFF

d_call: .
clone_size: .
v_call: TRBV6-5
j_call: TRBJ1-2
cdr3_nt: TGTGCCAGCAGCCCCGCGGGGGGGATAACCTATGGCTACACCTTC
cdr3_aa: CASSPAGGITYGYTF

d_call: .
clone_size: few
v_call: TRBV5-6
j_call: TRBJ1-1
cdr3_nt: TGTGCCAGCAGCGTCGGGCCTAAGACTAGGACTGAAGCTTTCTTT
cdr3_aa: CASSVGPKTRTEAFF

d_call: .
clone_size: .
v_call: TRBV7-2
j_call: TRBJ1-1
cdr3_nt: TGTGCCAGCACCGAACAGGGAATCAACACTGAAGCTTTCTTT
cdr3_aa: CASTEQGINTEAFF

d_call: TRBD1
clone_size: .
v_call: TRBV28
j_call: TRBJ1-2
cdr3_nt: TGTGCCAGCCGCGACAGGGGGATCTCTGGCTACACCTTC
cdr3_aa: CASRDRGISGYTF

d_call: .
clone_size: .
v_call: TRBV4-1
j_call: TRBJ1-1
cdr3_nt: TGCGCCAGCAGCCACGGGAACAGCAACACTGAAGCTTTCTTT
cdr3_aa: CASSHGNSNTEAFF

d_call: TRBD1
clone_size: .
v_call: TRBV28
j_call: TRBJ2-1
cdr3_nt: TGTGCCAGCAGTACGCGGACAGGTCCCTACAATGAGCAGTTCTTC
cdr3_aa: CASSTRTGPYNEQFF

d_call: TRBD1
clone_size: .
v_call: TRBV13
j_call: TRBJ1-6
cdr3_nt: TGTGCCAGCAGCTGGCAGGGGGCTTCGGGTTCACCCCTCCACTTT
cdr3_aa: CASSWQGASGSPLHF

d_call: TRBD2
clone_size: .
v_call: TRBV5-1
j_call: TRBJ2-1
cdr3_nt: TGCGCCAGCAGCCCCGGACTAGCCTTCAATGAGCAGTTCTTC
cdr3_aa: CASSPGLAFNEQFF

d_call: TRBD1
clone_size: .
v_call: TRBV18
j_call: TRBJ1-5
cdr3_nt: TGTGCCAGCTCAGTCTTCGACAGGGGCAATCAGCCCCAGCATTTT
cdr3_aa: CASSVFDRGNQPQHF

d_call: .
clone_size: .
v_call: TRBV29-1
j_call: TRBJ1-1
cdr3_nt: TGCAGCGTCCGAGAGGCGGGGGGGATCAGTGAAGCTTTCTTT
cdr3_aa: CSVREAGGISEAFF

d_call: TRBD1
clone_size: .
v_call: TRBV18
j_call: TRBJ1-2
cdr3_nt: TGTGCCAGCTCCTTGGGACAGCCCTATGGCTACACCTTC
cdr3_aa: CASSLGQPYGYTF

d_call: .
clone_size: .
v_call: TRBV2
j_call: TRBJ2-3
cdr3_nt: TGTGCCAGCAGTGGACAGGCAGATACGCAGTATTTT
cdr3_aa: CASSGQADTQYF

d_call: TRBD1
clone_size: .
v_call: TRBV19
j_call: TRBJ1-5
cdr3_nt: TGTGCCAGTAGTAGCGGACAGGGCGGTAGCAATCAGCCCCAGCATTTT
cdr3_aa: CASSSGQGGSNQPQHF

d_call: TRBD1
clone_size: .
v_call: TRBV13
j_call: TRBJ1-4
cdr3_nt: TGTGCCAGCAGCTTAGACAGGGGCTCCAAAAAACTGTTTTTT
cdr3_aa: CASSLDRGSKKLFF

d_call: TRBD1
clone_size: .
v_call: TRBV5-1
j_call: TRBJ2-2
cdr3_nt: TGCGCCAGTGGACAGGGGTCCTCCAGGGAGCTGTTTTTT
cdr3_aa: CASGQGSSRELFF

d_call: .
clone_size: .
v_call: TRBV7-9
j_call: TRBJ1-1
cdr3_nt: TGTGCCAGCAGCTTAATTTCCTCTGAAGCTTTCTTT
cdr3_aa: CASSLISSEAFF

d_call: .
clone_size: few
v_call: TRBV18
j_call: TRBJ1-1
cdr3_nt: TGTGCCAGCTCCTCTTCCCGACTCCCCACTGAAGCTTTCTTT
cdr3_aa: CASSSSRLPTEAFF

d_call: TRBD1
clone_size: .
v_call: TRBV28
j_call: TRBJ2-7
cdr3_nt: TGTGCCAGCAGGACCGGGACAGTTCCCTACGAGCAGTACTTC
cdr3_aa: CASRTGTVPYEQYF

d_call: TRBD1
clone_size: .
v_call: TRBV7-9
j_call: TRBJ2-2
cdr3_nt: TGTGCCAGCAGCTCCGCAGGGAGGGACAGGGGAGTCTCCGGGGAGCTGTTTTTT
cdr3_aa: CASSSAGRDRGVSGELFF

d_call: TRBD2
clone_size: .
v_call: TRBV7-9
j_call: TRBJ2-2
cdr3_nt: TGTGCCAGCAGCTTACCCGGGACTAGCGGGGCCGATAACACCGGGGAGCTGTTTTTT
cdr3_aa: CASSLPGTSGADNTGELFF

d_call: .
clone_size: .
v_call: TRBV5-1
j_call: TRBJ1-2
cdr3_nt: TGCGCCAGCAGCTTGTCAGGGGATGGCTACACCTTC
cdr3_aa: CASSLSGDGYTF

d_call: TRBD1
clone_size: .
v_call: TRBV19
j_call: TRBJ1-1
cdr3_nt: TGTGCCAGTAGTTCGGGACAGGGGTTGAACACTGAAGCTTTCTTT
cdr3_aa: CASSSGQGLNTEAFF

d_call: .
clone_size: once
v_call: TRBV19
j_call: TRBJ2-1
cdr3_nt: TGTGCCAGTAGTATTACAGGGTACAATGAGCAGTTCTTC
cdr3_aa: CASSITGYNEQFF

d_call: .
clone_size: few
v_call: TRBV25-1
j_call: TRBJ2-1
cdr3_nt: TGTGCCAGCAGTGAATCCACGGGAGCTTCCTACAATGAGCAGTTCTTC
cdr3_aa: CASSESTGASYNEQFF

d_call: .
clone_size: .
v_call: TRBV5-4
j_call: TRBJ2-7
cdr3_nt: TGTGCCAGCAGCTTGGGGAGCGGGGGGGACAGGGCAATCTACGAGCAGTACTTC
cdr3_aa: CASSLGSGGDRAIYEQYF

d_call: TRBD1
clone_size: few
v_call: TRBV11-3
j_call: TRBJ1-5
cdr3_nt: TGTGCCAGCAGCTTAACGGGACAGGGGTATCAGCCCCAGCATTTT
cdr3_aa: CASSLTGQGYQPQHF

d_call: .
clone_size: .
v_call: TRBV7-2
j_call: TRBJ2-3
cdr3_nt: TGTGCCAGCAGCTTAGTACAGGGCCCAGATACGCAGTATTTT
cdr3_aa: CASSLVQGPDTQYF

d_call: TRBD1
clone_size: few
v_call: TRBV2
j_call: TRBJ1-3
cdr3_nt: TGTGCCAGCAAGGGGACAGCCGGAAACACCATATATTTT
cdr3_aa: CASKGTAGNTIYF

d_call: TRBD1
clone_size: .
v_call: TRBV5-1
j_call: TRBJ1-1
cdr3_nt: TGCGCCAGCAGCTTGGGGACAGGGGGCGTGACTGAAGCTTTCTTT
cdr3_aa: CASSLGTGGVTEAFF